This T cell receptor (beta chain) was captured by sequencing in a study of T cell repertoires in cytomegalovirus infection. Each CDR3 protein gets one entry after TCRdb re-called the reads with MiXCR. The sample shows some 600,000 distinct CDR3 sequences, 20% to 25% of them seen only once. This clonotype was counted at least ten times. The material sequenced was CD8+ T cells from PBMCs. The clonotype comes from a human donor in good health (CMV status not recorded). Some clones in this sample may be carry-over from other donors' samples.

The CDR3 DNA reads TGTGCCAGTAGTATAGTTATAAGGACTGAAGCTTTCTTT. Translated: CASSIVIRTEAFF. V and J are TRBV19 and TRBJ1-1; D not certain. The V and J ends lost 1 base and 5 bases respectively, with 8 bases between them. Germline V gene sequence: CDR1 LNHDA, CDR2 SQIVND (reference sequence). This CDR3 has 13 amino acids. The full variable domain, rest sourced from reference TRBV19 and TRBJ1-1, is DGGITQSPKYLFRKEGQNVTLSCEQNLNHDAMYWYRQDPGQGLRLIYYSQIVNDFQKGDIAEGYSVSREKKESFPLTVTSAQKNPTAFYLCASSIVIRTEAFFGQGTRLTVV.